The text below deals with one TCR beta chain. Its target is unknown. The data were taken from a study of regulatory and conventional T cells in RAG deficiency. The table came from immunoSEQ multiplex PCR; TCRdb's copy has only in-frame clones and leaves some out. The table lists 30,000 to 40,000 clones, approximately 89% of them singletons. Study conclusions and caveats: Patient subsets had shorter CDR3s; Omenn Treg-Tconv overlap exceeded 75%.

Germline lookup yields CDR1 SGHTA and CDR2 FQGNSA. CDR3 length: 13 amino acids. V lost 3 bases to trimming and J lost 4 bases, with 9 bases between them. These records were also assigned to another study, of regulatory T cells. As reported in that work: Primers: 52 TRBV forward and 13 TRBJ reverse. Patient repertoires had restricted TRB V-J pairs and skewed V and J usage, most in Tregs.

The J gene is TRBJ1-2, the V gene TRBV7-2; D remains unclear. The origin of this receptor is a human donor in good health. Input material: CD8+ T cells sorted from blood. CDR3: CASSFGSGYGYTF. The CDR3 bases are TGTGCCAGCAGCTTCGGGAGTGGCTATGGCTACACCTTC.